This TCR beta chain was recorded in a study of sequential checkpoint blockade in melanoma. Study as a whole: TCRβ was sequenced from DNA of 90 or so pretreatment tumors.

The data were produced by immunoSEQ multiplex PCR, yet TCRdb's version contains in-frame clones alone and is incomplete. The sample contains 1,500 to 2,000 clones, roughly a fifth of which appear only once. Sample treatment: randomized to nivolumab then ipilimumab (arm A) or the reverse (arm B). V gave up 6 bases and J gave up 0 bases, with 19 bases separating them. From germline, CDR1 is SGHRS and CDR2 YFSETQ. The CDR3 is made up of 17 amino acids. Source: tumor tissue (inferred from file names), taken from a patient given nivolumab and ipilimumab in sequence. The chain uses TRBV5-1 and TRBJ1-5; no reliable D call. The TCR was taken from a human donor with melanoma. This CDR3 is CASKMFKGSLSNQPQHF. For the CDR3, the DNA is TGCGCCAGCAAAATGTTTAAGGGATCCCTTAGCAATCAGCCCCAGCATTTT.